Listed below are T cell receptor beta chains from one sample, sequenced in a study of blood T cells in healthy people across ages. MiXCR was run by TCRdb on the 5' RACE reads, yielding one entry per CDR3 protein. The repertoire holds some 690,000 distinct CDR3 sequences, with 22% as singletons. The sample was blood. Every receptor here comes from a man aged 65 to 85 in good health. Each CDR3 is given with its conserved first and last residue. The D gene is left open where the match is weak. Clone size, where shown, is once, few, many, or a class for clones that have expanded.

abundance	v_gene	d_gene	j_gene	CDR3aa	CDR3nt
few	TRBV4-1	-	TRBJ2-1	CASSQESGGPPREFF	TGCGCCAGCAGCCAAGAAAGTGGGGGACCCCCCCGGGAGTTCTTC
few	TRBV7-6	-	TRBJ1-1	CASSLRRGGAEAFF	TGTGCCAGCAGCTTAAGGCGCGGAGGCGCTGAAGCTTTCTTT
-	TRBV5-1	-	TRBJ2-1	CASSPGTLDNEQFF	TGCGCCAGCAGCCCCGGGACGTTAGACAATGAGCAGTTCTTC
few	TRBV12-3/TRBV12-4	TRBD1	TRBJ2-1	CASSRQGAKNEQFF	TGTGCCAGCAGCCGACAGGGGGCGAAGAATGAGCAGTTCTTC
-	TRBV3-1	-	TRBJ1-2	CASSQGTVNYGYTF	TGTGCCAGCAGCCAAGGGACGGTTAACTATGGCTACACCTTC
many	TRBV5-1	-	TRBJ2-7	CASSQGRRSTYEQYF	TGCGCCAGCAGCCAAGGACGGCGCAGCACCTACGAGCAGTACTTC
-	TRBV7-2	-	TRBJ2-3	CASSLIGGRTDTQYF	TGTGCCAGCAGCTTAATCGGGGGACGGACAGATACGCAGTATTTT
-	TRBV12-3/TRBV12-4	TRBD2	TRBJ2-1	CASSRNPAGNNEQFF	TGTGCCAGCAGTCGGAACCCAGCGGGAAATAATGAGCAGTTCTTC
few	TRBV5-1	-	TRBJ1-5	CASNLDGGLGNQPQHF	TGCGCCAGCAACTTGGATGGGGGACTGGGCAATCAGCCCCAGCATTTT
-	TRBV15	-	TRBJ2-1	CATSRDIGSGYNEQFF	TGTGCCACCAGCAGAGATATCGGGAGTGGGTACAATGAGCAGTTCTTC
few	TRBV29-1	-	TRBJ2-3	CSVGFSDTQYF	TGCAGCGTCGGGTTTTCAGATACGCAGTATTTT